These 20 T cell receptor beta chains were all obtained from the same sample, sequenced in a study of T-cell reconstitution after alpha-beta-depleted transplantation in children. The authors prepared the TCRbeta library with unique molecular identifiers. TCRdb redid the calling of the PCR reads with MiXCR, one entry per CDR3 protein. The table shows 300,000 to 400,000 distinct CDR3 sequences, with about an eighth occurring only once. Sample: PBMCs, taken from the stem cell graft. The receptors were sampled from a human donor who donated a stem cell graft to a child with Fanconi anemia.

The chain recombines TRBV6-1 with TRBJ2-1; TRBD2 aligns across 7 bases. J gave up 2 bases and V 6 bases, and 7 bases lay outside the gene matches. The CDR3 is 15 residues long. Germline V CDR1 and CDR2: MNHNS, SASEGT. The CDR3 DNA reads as TGTGCCAGCAGCCTTAGCGGGTTACCCTACAATGAGCAGTTCTTC. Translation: CASSLSGLPYNEQFF.

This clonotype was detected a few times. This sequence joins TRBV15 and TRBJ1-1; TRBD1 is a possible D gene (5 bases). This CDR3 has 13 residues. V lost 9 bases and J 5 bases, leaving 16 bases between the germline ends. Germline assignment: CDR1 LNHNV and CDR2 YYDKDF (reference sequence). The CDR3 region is CATGRGSGTEAFF. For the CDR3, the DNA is TGTGCCACGGGTAGGGGTAGTGGGACTGAAGCTTTCTTT.

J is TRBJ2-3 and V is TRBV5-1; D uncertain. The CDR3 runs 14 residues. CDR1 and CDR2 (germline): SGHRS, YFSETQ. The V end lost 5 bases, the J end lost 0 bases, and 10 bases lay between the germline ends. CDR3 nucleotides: TGCGCCAGCAGTAGGCAGGCTAGCACAGATACGCAGTATTTT. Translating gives CASSRQASTDTQYF.

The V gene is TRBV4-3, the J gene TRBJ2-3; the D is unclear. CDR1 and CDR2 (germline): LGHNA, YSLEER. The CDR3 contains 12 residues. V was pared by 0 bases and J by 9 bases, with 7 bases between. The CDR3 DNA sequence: TGCGCCAGCAGCCAAGACGGTCAAACGCAGTATTTT. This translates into CASSQDGQTQYF.

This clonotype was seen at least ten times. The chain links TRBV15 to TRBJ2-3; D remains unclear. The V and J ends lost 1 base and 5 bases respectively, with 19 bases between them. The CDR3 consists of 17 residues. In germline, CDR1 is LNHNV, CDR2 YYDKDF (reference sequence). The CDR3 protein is CATSRVPPGVSGDTQYF. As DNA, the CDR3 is TGTGCCACCAGCAGAGTACCCCCTGGGGTATCGGGAGATACGCAGTATTTT.

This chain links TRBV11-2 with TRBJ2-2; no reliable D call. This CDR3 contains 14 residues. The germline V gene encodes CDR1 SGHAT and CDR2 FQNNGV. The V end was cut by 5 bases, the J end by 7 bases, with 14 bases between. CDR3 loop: CASSPVRVDGELFF. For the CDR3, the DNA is TGTGCCAGCAGCCCGGTTAGGGTTGACGGGGAGCTGTTTTTT.

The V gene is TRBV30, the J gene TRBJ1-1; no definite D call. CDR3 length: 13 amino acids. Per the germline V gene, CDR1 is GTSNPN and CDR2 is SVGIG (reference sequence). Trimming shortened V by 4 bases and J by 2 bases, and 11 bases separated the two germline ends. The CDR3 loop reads CAWNQNRNTEAFF. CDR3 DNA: TGTGCCTGGAACCAAAACAGAAACACTGAAGCTTTCTTT.

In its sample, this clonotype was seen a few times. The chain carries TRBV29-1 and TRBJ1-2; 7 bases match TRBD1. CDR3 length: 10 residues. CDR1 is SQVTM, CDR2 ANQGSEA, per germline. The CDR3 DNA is TGCGCCACAGGGACAGATGGCTACACCTTC. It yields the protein CATGTDGYTF.

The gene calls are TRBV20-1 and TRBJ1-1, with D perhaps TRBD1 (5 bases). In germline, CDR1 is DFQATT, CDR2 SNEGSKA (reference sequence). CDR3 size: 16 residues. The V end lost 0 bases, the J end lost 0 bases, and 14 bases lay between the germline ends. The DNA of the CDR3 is TGCAGTGCTAGAGATCGAGGACACCAGGTGAACACTGAAGCTTTCTTT. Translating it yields CSARDRGHQVNTEAFF.

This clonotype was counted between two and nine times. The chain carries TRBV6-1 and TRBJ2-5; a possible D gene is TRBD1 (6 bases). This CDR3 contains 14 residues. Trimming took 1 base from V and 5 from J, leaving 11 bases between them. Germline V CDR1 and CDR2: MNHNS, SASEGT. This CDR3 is CASSEVWGRETQYF. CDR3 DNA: TGTGCCAGCAGTGAAGTATGGGGGCGGGAGACCCAGTACTTC.

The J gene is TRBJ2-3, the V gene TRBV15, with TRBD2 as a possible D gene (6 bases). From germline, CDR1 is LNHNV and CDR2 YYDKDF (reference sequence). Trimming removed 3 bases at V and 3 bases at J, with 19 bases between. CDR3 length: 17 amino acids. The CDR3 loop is CATSSHPRRGFTDTQYF. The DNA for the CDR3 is TGTGCCACCAGCAGCCACCCCCGGAGGGGTTTTACAGATACGCAGTATTTT.

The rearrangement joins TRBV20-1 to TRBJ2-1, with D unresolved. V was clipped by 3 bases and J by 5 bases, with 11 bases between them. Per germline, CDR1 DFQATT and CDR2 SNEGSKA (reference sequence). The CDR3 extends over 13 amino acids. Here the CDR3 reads CSARYRADNEQFF. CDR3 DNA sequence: TGCAGTGCTAGGTATAGGGCGGACAATGAGCAGTTCTTC.

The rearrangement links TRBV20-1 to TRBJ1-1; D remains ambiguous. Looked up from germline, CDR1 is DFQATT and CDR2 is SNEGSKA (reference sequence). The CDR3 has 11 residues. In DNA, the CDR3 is TGCAGCTGGGTTCAGAACACTGAAGCTTTCTTT. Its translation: CSWVQNTEAFF.

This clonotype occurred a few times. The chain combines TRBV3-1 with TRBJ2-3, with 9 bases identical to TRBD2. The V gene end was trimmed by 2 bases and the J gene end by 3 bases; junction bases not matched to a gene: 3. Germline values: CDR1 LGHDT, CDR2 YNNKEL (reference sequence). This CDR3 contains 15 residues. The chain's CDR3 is CASSQFAGGTDTQYF. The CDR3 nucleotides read TGTGCCAGCAGCCAATTTGCGGGGGGGACAGATACGCAGTATTTT.

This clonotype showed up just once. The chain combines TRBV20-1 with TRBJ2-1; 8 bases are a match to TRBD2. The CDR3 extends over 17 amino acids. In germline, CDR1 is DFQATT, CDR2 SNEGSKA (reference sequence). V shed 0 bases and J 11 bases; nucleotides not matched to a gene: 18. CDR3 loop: CSARDPFSGLGPHKQFF. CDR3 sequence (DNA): TGCAGTGCTAGAGATCCTTTCTCGGGACTAGGGCCTCATAAGCAGTTCTTC.

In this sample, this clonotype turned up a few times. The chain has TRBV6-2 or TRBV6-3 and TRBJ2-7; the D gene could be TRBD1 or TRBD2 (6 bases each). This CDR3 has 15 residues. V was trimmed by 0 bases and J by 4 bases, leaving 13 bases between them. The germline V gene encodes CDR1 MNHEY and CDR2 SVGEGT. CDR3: CASSYSGGLSYEQYV. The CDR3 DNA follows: TGTGCCAGCAGTTACTCAGGGGGACTGTCATACGAGCAGTACGTC.

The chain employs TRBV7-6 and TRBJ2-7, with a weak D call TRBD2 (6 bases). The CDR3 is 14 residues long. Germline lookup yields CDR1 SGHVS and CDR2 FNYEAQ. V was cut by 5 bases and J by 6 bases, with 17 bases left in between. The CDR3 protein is CASSPNRGRGEQYF. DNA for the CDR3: TGTGCCAGCAGCCCAAATCGGGGGAGAGGCGAGCAGTACTTC.

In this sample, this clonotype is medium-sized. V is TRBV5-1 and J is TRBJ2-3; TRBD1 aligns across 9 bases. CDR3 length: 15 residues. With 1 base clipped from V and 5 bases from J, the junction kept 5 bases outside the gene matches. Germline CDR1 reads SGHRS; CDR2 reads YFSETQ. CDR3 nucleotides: TGCGCCAGCAGCTTGACAGGGGGCTCGCAAGATACGCAGTATTTT. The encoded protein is CASSLTGGSQDTQYF.

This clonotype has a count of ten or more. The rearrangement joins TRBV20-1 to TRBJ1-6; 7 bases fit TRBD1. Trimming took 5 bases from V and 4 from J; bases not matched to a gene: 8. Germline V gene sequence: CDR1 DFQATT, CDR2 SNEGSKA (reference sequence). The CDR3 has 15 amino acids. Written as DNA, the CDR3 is TGCAGTGCTCACCCAGGGGGGAATTATAATTCACCCCTCCACTTT. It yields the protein CSAHPGGNYNSPLHF.

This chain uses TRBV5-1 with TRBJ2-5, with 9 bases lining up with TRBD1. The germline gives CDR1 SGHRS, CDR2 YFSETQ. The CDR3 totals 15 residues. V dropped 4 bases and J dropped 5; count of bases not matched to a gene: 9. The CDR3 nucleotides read TGCGCCAGCAGCGGCTCACAGGGGGCGGGCGAGACCCAGTACTTC. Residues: CASSGSQGAGETQYF.